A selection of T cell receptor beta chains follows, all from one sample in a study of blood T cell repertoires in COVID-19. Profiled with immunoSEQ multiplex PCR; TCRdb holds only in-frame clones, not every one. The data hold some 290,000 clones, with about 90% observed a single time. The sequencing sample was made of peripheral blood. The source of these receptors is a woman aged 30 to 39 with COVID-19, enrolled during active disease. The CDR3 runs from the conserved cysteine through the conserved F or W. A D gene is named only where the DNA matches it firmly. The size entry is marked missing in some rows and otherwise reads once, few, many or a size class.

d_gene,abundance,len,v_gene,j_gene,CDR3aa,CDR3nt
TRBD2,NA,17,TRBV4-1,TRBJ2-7,CASSQEIAGGLQDEQYF,TGCGCCAGCAGCCAAGAGATAGCGGGGGGGCTCCAGGACGAGCAGTACTTC
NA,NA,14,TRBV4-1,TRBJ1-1,CASSRVGENTEAFF,TGCGCCAGCAGCCGAGTCGGAGAGAACACTGAAGCTTTCTTT
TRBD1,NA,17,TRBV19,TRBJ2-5,CASSRKSPGTGYETQYF,TGTGCCAGTAGCCGAAAATCCCCCGGGACAGGGTACGAGACCCAGTACTTC
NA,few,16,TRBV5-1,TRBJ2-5,CASSYARTLLQETQYF,TGCGCCAGCAGCTACGCTAGGACTCTCCTCCAAGAGACCCAGTACTTC
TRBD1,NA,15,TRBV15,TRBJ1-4,CATSRQGATNEKLFF,TGTGCCACCAGCAGACAGGGGGCAACTAATGAAAAACTGTTTTTT
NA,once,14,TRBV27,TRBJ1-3,CASSLQGTGNTIYF,TGTGCCAGCAGTTTACAGGGAACTGGAAACACCATATATTTT
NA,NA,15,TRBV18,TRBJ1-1,CASSPPRVGNTEAFF,TGTGCCAGCTCACCACCGAGGGTTGGGAACACTGAAGCTTTCTTT
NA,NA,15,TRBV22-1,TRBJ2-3,CPGSAIQTGTDTQYF,TGTCCTGGGAGCGCAATACAGACCGGCACAGATACGCAGTATTTT
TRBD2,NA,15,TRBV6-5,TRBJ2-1,CASSFRTSGGDEQFF,TGTGCCAGCAGTTTTCGGACTAGCGGGGGGGATGAGCAGTTCTTC
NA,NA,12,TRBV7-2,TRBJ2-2,CASSLYTGELFF,TGTGCCAGCAGCCTGTACACCGGGGAGCTGTTTTTT
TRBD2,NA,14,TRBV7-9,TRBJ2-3,CASRPSGASDTQYF,TGTGCCAGCAGACCTAGCGGGGCATCAGATACGCAGTATTTT
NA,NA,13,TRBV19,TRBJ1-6,CASSIVFNSPLHF,TGTGCCAGTAGTATCGTATTTAATTCACCCCTCCACTTT
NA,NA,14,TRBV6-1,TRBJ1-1,CASSEAALNTEAFF,TGTGCCAGCAGTGAAGCAGCATTGAACACTGAAGCTTTCTTT
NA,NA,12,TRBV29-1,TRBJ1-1,CSVYTGIPEAFF,TGCAGCGTTTATACAGGGATCCCTGAAGCTTTCTTT
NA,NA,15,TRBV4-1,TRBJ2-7,CASSQTGTGAYEQYF,TGCGCCAGCAGCCAAACCGGGACGGGAGCCTACGAGCAGTACTTC
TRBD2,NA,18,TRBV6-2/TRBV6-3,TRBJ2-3,CASSRDQGLAGEADTQYF,TGTGCCAGCAGTCGTGACCAAGGACTAGCGGGGGAGGCAGATACGCAGTATTTT
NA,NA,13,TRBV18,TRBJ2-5,CASSPRGGETQYF,TGTGCCAGCTCACCACGAGGGGGAGAGACCCAGTACTTC
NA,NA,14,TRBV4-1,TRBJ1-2,CASSQRHSLYGYTF,TGCGCCAGCAGCCAACGACACAGCCTCTATGGCTACACCTTC
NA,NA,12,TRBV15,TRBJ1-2,CATSGGLDGYTF,TGTGCCACCAGCGGGGGCCTTGATGGCTACACCTTC
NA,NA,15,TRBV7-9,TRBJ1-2,CASSLGGVANYGYTF,TGTGCCAGCAGCTTAGGGGGGGTAGCTAACTATGGCTACACCTTC
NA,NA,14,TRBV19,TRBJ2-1,CASSIGTRNNEQFF,TGTGCCAGTAGTATAGGGACAAGGAACAATGAGCAGTTCTTC
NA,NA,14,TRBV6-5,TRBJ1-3,CASSSEISGNTIYF,TGTGCCAGCAGTTCGGAGATCTCTGGAAACACCATATATTTT
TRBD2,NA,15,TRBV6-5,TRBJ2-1,CASLRRGSSYNEQFF,TGTGCCAGCTTAAGGCGGGGGAGCTCCTACAATGAGCAGTTCTTC
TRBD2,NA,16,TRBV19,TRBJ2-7,CASSIGTSQGGYEQYF,TGTGCCAGTAGTATAGGGACTAGCCAGGGAGGCTACGAGCAGTACTTC
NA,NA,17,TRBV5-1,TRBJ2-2,CASSSDGSGPYTGELFF,TGCGCCAGCAGCTCCGACGGAAGCGGGCCCTACACCGGGGAGCTGTTTTTT
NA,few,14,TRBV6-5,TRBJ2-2,CASRRTSRAGELFF,TGTGCCAGCAGGCGCACTAGCAGGGCCGGGGAGCTGTTTTTT
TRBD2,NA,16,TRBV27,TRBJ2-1,CASSIRRGGPHNEQFF,TGTGCCAGCAGTATTAGGCGGGGGGGCCCCCACAATGAGCAGTTCTTC
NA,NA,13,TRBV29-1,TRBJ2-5,CSVLALAWETQYF,TGCAGCGTTCTAGCCTTGGCGTGGGAGACCCAGTACTTC
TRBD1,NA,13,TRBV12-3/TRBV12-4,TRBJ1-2,CASRRTGNYGYTF,TGTGCCAGCAGACGGACAGGCAACTATGGCTACACCTTC
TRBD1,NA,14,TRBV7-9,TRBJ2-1,CASSPGQGIHEQFF,TGTGCCAGCAGCCCGGGACAGGGAATCCATGAGCAGTTCTTC
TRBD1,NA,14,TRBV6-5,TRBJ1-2,CASRGTGGGYGYTF,TGTGCCAGCAGAGGGACAGGGGGAGGGTATGGCTACACCTTC
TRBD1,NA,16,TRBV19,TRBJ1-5,CASSSTGGYSNQPQHF,TGTGCCAGTAGTAGCACAGGGGGCTATAGCAATCAGCCCCAGCATTTT
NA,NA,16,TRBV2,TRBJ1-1,CASTPRAGVGNTEAFF,TGTGCCAGCACCCCAAGGGCGGGGGTAGGAAACACTGAAGCTTTCTTT
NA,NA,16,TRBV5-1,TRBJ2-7,CASSQGHPREGYEQYF,TGCGCCAGCAGCCAGGGACACCCGCGAGAAGGCTACGAGCAGTACTTC
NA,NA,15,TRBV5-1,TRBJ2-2,CASITAPGGSGELFF,TGCGCCAGCATCACCGCACCGGGGGGCTCCGGGGAGCTGTTTTTT
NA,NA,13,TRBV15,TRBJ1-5,CATSTQRGQPQHF,TGTGCCACCAGCACGCAAAGGGGCCAGCCCCAGCATTTT
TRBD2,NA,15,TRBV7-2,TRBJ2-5,CASSMGLAGGETQYF,TGTGCCAGCAGCATGGGACTAGCGGGGGGGGAGACCCAGTACTTC
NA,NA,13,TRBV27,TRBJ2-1,CASSLGRGLEQFF,TGTGCCAGCAGTTTAGGGCGGGGGCTAGAGCAGTTCTTC
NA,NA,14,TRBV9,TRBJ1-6,CASSVGANNYPLHF,TGTGCCAGCAGCGTAGGAGCGAACAATTATCCCCTCCACTTT
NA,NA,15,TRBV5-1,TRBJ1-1,CASSLVPREDTEAFF,TGCGCCAGCAGCTTGGTCCCCAGGGAGGACACTGAAGCTTTCTTT
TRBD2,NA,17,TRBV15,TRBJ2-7,CATSRDLMSGDTYEQYF,TGTGCCACCAGCAGAGATTTAATGAGCGGGGATACCTACGAGCAGTACTTC
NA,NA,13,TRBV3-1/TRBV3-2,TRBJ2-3,CASSQASTDTQYF,TGTGCCAGCAGCCAAGCGTCCACAGATACGCAGTATTTT
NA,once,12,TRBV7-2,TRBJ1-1,CASSLVPWEAFF,TGTGCCAGCAGCTTAGTCCCTTGGGAGGCTTTCTTT
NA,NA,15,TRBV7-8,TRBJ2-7,CASSSQGLTYYEQYF,TGTGCCAGCAGCTCACAGGGCCTCACCTACTACGAGCAGTACTTC
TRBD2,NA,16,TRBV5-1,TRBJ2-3,CASSLVSSGGPDTQYF,TGCGCCAGCAGCTTGGTGTCCAGCGGGGGGCCAGATACGCAGTATTTT
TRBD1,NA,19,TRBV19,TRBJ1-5,CASSRRHPSAGGWGQPQHF,TGTGCCAGTAGTAGAAGACACCCTTCGGCAGGGGGCTGGGGTCAGCCCCAGCATTTT
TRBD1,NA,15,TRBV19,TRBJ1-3,CASRVTTGTGNTIYF,TGTGCCAGTAGGGTAACGACAGGGACTGGAAACACCATATATTTT
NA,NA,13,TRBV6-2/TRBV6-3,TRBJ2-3,CASSYLGTDTQYF,TGTGCCAGCAGTTATTTAGGCACAGATACGCAGTATTTT
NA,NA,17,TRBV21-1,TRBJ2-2,CASSNYEDRGLAGELFF,TGTGCCAGCAGCAATTACGAGGACAGGGGGCTTGCCGGGGAGCTGTTTTTT
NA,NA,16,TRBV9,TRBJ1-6,CASSVNQIPGEGPLHF,TGTGCCAGCAGCGTGAACCAAATTCCAGGGGAGGGACCCCTCCACTTT
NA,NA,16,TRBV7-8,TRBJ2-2,CASSLEWARATGELFF,TGTGCCAGCAGCTTAGAATGGGCCAGGGCCACCGGGGAGCTGTTTTTT
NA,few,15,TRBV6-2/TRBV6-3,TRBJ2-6,CASSARDSGANVLTF,TGTGCCAGCAGTGCCCGAGATTCTGGGGCCAACGTCCTGACTTTC
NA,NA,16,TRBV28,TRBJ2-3,CASSPWGGRRADTQYF,TGTGCCAGCAGCCCGTGGGGGGGCCGTAGGGCAGATACGCAGTATTTT